Sequencing of this TCR beta chain was carried out in a study of blood T cell repertoires in COVID-19. Turning to the study itself: Sources were T cells, B-cell-depleted T cells, or PBMCs; the material itself was cDNA or gDNA.

TCRdb's copy holds only in-frame clones and misses some; the assay was immunoSEQ multiplex PCR. Of approximately 300,000 clones in the sample, approximately 90% are singletons; the top ten hold roughly 6.1%. This CDR3 has 18 residues. The V gene's germline CDR1 is SGHTA and CDR2 FQGNSA. V was clipped by 0 bases and J by 1 base, with 19 bases between them. This clone was seen once. Sequenced material: peripheral blood. The clonotype originates from a woman in her forties or fifties with COVID-19, enrolled during active disease. V gene TRBV7-2 combines with J gene TRBJ2-7, with TRBD2 as a possible D gene (6 bases). This chain's CDR3 is CASSLAGWRVGGSYEQYF. The CDR3 DNA is TGTGCCAGCAGCTTAGCGGGTTGGAGGGTGGGCGGATCCTACGAGCAGTACTTC.